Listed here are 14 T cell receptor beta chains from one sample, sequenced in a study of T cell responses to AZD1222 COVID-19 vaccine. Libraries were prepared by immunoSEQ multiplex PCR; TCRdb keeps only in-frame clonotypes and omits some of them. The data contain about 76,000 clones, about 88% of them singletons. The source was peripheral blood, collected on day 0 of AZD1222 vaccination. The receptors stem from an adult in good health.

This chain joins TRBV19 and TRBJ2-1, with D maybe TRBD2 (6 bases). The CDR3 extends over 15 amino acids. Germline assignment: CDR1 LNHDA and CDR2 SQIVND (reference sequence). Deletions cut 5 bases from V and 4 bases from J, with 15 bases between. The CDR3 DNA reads TGTGCCAGTAGTCCCCCGGGGGTTTGGTACAATGAGCAGTTCTTC. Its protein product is CASSPPGVWYNEQFF.

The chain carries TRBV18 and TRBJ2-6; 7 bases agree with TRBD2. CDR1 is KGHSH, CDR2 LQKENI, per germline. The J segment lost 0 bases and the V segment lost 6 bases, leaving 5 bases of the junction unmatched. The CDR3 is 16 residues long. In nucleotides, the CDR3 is TGTGCCAGCTCTTGGACTAGTCTCTCTGGGGCCAACGTCCTGACTTTC. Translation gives CASSWTSLSGANVLTF.

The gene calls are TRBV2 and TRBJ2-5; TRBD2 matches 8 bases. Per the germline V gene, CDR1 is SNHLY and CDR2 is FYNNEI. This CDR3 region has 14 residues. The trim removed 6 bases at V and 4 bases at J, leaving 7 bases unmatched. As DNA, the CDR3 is TGTGCCAGCAGGGACTGGCTAGCGGGAGAGACCCAGTACTTC. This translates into CASRDWLAGETQYF. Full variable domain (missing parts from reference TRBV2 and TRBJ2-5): EPEVTQTPSHQVTQMGQEVILRCVPISNHLYFYWYRQILGQKVEFLVSFYNNEISEKSEIFDDQFSVERPDGSNFTLKIRSTKLEDSAMYFCASRDWLAGETQYFGPGTRLLVL.

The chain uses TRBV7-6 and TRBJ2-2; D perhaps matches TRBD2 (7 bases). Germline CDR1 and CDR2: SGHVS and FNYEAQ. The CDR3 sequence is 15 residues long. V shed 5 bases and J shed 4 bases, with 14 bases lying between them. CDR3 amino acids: CASSLRGGTTGELFF. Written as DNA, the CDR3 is TGTGCCAGCAGCCTAAGGGGGGGTACCACCGGGGAGCTGTTTTTT.

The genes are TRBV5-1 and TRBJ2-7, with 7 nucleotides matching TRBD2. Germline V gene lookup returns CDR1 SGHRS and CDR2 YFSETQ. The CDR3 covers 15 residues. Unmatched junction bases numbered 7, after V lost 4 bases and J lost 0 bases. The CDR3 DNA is TGCGCCAGCAGCCCGGAGGGGAGGGACTCCTACGAGCAGTACTTC. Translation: CASSPEGRDSYEQYF.

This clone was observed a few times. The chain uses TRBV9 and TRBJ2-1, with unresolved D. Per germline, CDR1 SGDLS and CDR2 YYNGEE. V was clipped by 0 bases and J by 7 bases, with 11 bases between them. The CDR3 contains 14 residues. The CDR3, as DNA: TGTGCCAGCAGCGTAGGCTTTACCGGGAATGAGCAGTTCTTC. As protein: CASSVGFTGNEQFF. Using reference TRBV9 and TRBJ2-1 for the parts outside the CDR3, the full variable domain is DSGVTQTPKHLITATGQRVTLRCSPRSGDLSVYWYQQSLDQGLQFLIQYYNGEERAKGNILERFSAQQFPDLHSELNLSSLELGDSALYFCASSVGFTGNEQFFGPGTRLTVL.

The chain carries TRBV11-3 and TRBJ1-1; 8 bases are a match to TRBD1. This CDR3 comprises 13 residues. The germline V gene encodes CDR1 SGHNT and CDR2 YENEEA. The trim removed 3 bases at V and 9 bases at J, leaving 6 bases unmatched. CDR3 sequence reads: CASSFQGAGKAFF. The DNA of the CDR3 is TGTGCCAGCAGCTTCCAGGGGGCGGGTAAAGCTTTCTTT. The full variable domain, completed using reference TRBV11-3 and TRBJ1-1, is EAGVVQSPRYKIIEKKQPVAFWCNPISGHNTLYWYLQNLGQGPELLIRYENEEAVDDSQLPKDRFSAERLKGVDSTLKIQPAELGDSAVYLCASSFQGAGKAFFGQGTRLTVV.

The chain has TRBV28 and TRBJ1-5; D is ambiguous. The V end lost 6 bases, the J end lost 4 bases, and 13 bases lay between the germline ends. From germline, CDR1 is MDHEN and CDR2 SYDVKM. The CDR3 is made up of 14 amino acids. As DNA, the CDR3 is TGTGCCAGCAGGCTTATCAGGCTGAATCAGCCCCAGCATTTT. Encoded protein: CASRLIRLNQPQHF.

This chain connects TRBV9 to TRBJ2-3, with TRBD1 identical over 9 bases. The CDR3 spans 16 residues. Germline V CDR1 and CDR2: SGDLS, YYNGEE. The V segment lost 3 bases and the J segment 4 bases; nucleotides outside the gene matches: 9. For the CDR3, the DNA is TGTGCCAGCAGCGGAACAGGGGGCATTAAAGCAGATACGCAGTATTTT. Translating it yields CASSGTGGIKADTQYF.

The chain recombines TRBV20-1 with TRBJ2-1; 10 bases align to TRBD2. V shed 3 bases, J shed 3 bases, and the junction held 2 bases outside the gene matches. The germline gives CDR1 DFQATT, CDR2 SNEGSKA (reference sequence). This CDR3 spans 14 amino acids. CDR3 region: CSASLAGVYNEQFF. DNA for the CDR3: TGCAGTGCTAGTCTAGCGGGGGTCTACAATGAGCAGTTCTTC.

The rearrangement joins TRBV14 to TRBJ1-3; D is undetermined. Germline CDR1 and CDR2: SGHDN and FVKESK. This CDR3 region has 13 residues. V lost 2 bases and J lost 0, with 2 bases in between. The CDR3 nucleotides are TGTGCCAGCAGCCAATACTCTGGAAACACCATATATTTT. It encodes CASSQYSGNTIYF. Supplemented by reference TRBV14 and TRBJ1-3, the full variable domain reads EAGVTQFPSHSVIEKGQTVTLRCDPISGHDNLYWYRRVMGKEIKFLLHFVKESKQDESGMPNNRFLAERTGGTYSTLKVQPAELEDSGVYFCASSQYSGNTIYFGEGSWLTVV.

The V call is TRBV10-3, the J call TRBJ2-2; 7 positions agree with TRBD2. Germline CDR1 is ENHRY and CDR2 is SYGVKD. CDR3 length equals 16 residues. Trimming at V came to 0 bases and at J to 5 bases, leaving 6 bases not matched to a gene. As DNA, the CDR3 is TGTGCCATCAGTGAGTCTTCAGGACTAGTGACCGGGGAGCTGTTTTTT. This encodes CAISESSGLVTGELFF.

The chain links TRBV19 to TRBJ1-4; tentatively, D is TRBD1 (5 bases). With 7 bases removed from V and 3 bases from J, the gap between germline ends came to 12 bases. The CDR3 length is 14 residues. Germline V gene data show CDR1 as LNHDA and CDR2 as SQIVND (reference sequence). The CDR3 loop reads CASTKGRANEKLFF. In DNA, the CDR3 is TGTGCCAGTACGAAGGGACGGGCTAATGAAAAACTGTTTTTT.

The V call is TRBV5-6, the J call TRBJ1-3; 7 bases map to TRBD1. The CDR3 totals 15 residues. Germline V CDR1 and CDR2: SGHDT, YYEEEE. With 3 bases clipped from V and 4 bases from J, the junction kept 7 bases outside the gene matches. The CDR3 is CASSSIWDRGNTIYF. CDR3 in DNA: TGTGCCAGCAGCTCTATTTGGGACAGAGGAAACACCATATATTTT.